This TCR beta chain derives from a study of blood T cell repertoires in COVID-19. About the research overall: Researchers got acute and convalescent COVID-19 samples from the United States, Italy and Spain. From T cells, B-cell-depleted T cells, or PBMCs came the material, which was cDNA or gDNA.

Germline loops: CDR1 MNHNS, CDR2 SASEGT. CDR3 length: 17 amino acids. With 1 base removed from V and 4 bases from J, the gap between germline ends came to 18 bases. The authors' processing: From reference gene primer amplification, estimates of nucleated cell counts were derived. The method was immunoSEQ multiplex PCR; TCRdb's version includes in-frame clones alone and lacks a portion of them. V, J and clone size are taken as reported in that table, and D and trimming were inferred from the DNA itself. This sample has 40,000 to 55,000 clones, with 70% to 85% found just once. The sequence was obtained from a middle-aged man with active COVID-19. The rearrangement links TRBV6-1 to TRBJ2-3; maybe TRBD1 (6 bases). The sample comprised peripheral blood. The CDR3 loop is CASSEGYDRNHPDTQYF. The CDR3 DNA is TGTGCCAGCAGTGAAGGATACGACAGGAACCACCCAGATACGCAGTATTTT.